The 16 T cell receptor beta chains listed next were all sequenced from one sample in a study of T cells in Graves' hyperthyroidism and ophthalmopathy. The CDR3 regions of TCR beta were amplified from RNA transcripts. TCR CDR3 underwent first-round RT-PCR with the HTBI primer set. TCRdb used MiXCR to reprocess the multiplex PCR reads, holding one entry per CDR3 protein. The sample lists about 590,000 distinct CDR3 sequences; roughly 14% were seen once. The sample taken for sequencing was blood. These receptors came from a woman in her twenties or thirties with Graves' hyperthyroidism.

This clonotype was observed many times. This chain connects TRBV12-5 to TRBJ2-1, with 13 bases that match TRBD2. The germline V gene has CDR1 LGHNT and CDR2 FRNRAP. The V segment lost 4 bases and the J segment 7 bases; nucleotides outside the gene matches: 13. CDR3 length equals 18 residues. The CDR3 is CASGSSPTGLAGLNEQFF. The CDR3 bases are TGTGCTAGTGGTTCCTCCCCAACGGGACTAGCGGGATTGAATGAGCAGTTCTTC.

This clonotype was seen more than once but under ten times. CDR3 protein: CASMHRPGQAYPNYTF. In DNA, the CDR3 is TGTGCCAGCATGCATCGACCGGGACAGGCATACCCCAACTACACCTTC. The rearrangement joins TRBV12-3 or TRBV12-4 to TRBJ1-2, with TRBD1 matching 8 bases. CDR3 size: 16 residues. Trimming removed 7 bases from V and 10 bases from J; junction bases left unmatched: 20.

This clonotype was observed at least ten times. V usage is TRBV28 and J usage is TRBJ1-1; D gene uncertain. This CDR3 is built from 12 residues. The V and J ends lost 10 bases and 5 bases respectively, with 14 bases between them. Per germline, CDR1 MDHEN and CDR2 SYDVKM. CDR3 protein: CATSARETEAFF. DNA for the CDR3: TGTGCCACCTCAGCGAGGGAGACTGAAGCTTTCTTT.

This chain joins TRBV11-2 and TRBJ1-1; TRBD1 agrees at 7 bases. The V and J ends lost 5 bases and 10 bases, in that order; junction bases with no gene match: 16. The CDR3 extends over 15 amino acids. Germline assignment: CDR1 SGHAT and CDR2 FQNNGV. CDR3 in DNA: TGTGCCAGCAGCCCGCCCGGGACAGACATGCCTGGAGCTTTCTTT. It translates to CASSPPGTDMPGAFF.

The chain uses TRBV9 and TRBJ2-3; TRBD2 might be the D (6 bases). V lost 0 bases and J 3 bases, leaving 11 bases between the germline ends. The CDR3 consists of 15 residues. Germline V lookup: CDR1 SGDLS, CDR2 YYNGEE. DNA of the CDR3: TGTGCCAGCAGCGTAGTGGCGGGAAGTACAGATACGCAGTATTTT. Protein: CASSVVAGSTDTQYF. Based on the CDR3 plus reference TRBV9 and TRBJ2-3, the full variable domain is DSGVTQTPKHLITATGQRVTLRCSPRSGDLSVYWYQQSLDQGLQFLIQYYNGEERAKGNILERFSAQQFPDLHSELNLSSLELGDSALYFCASSVVAGSTDTQYFGPGTRLTVL.

This clonotype was recorded at least ten times. The chain uses TRBV7-2 and TRBJ2-1; 11 bases agree with TRBD2. This CDR3 comprises 15 residues. After removal of 4 bases from V and 11 bases from J, the junction contained 10 bases not matched to a gene. The germline gives CDR1 SGHTA, CDR2 FQGNSA. DNA of the CDR3: TGTGCCAGCAGCTCGAGACTAGCGGGAACCCCGCAGCAGTTCTTC. The encoded protein is CASSSRLAGTPQQFF. The whole variable domain, filled in from reference TRBV7-2 and TRBJ2-1, reads GAGVSQSPSNKVTEKGKDVELRCDPISGHTALYWYRQSLGQGLEFLIYFQGNSAPDKSGLPSDRFSAERTGGSVSTLTIQRTQQEDSAVYLCASSSRLAGTPQQFFGPGTRLTVL.

J is TRBJ2-3 and V is TRBV3-1; 8 bases are a match to TRBD2. Germline V gene lookup returns CDR1 LGHDT and CDR2 YNNKEL (reference sequence). The CDR3 covers 17 residues. J gave up 2 bases and V 1 base, and 8 bases lay outside the gene matches. The CDR3 protein is CASSQVTGGRNTDTQYF. CDR3 sequence (DNA): TGTGCCAGCAGCCAAGTGACTGGCGGGAGGAACACAGATACGCAGTATTTT.

This clonotype has a handful of counts. The V call is TRBV20-1, the J call TRBJ1-5; unclear D gene. Germline V lookup: CDR1 DFQATT, CDR2 SNEGSKA (reference sequence). The CDR3 has 16 amino acids. The V end was cut by 1 base, the J end by 10 bases, with 23 bases between. The CDR3 coding sequence is TGCAGTGCTAGAGGGGAGCCGGGCCAGACTTTTCAACCCCAGCATTTT. As protein: CSARGEPGQTFQPQHF.

This clonotype was seen many times. This chain links TRBV5-1 with TRBJ2-1; possible D gene TRBD2, 6 bases. The CDR3 sequence is 15 residues long. V lost 4 bases to trimming and J lost 9 bases, with 20 bases between them. Germline CDR1 and CDR2: SGHRS and YFSETQ. CDR3 sequence (DNA): TGCGCCAGCAGCGGTGCCGGTTTGGAGGGCGGTGAGCAGTTCTTC. Residues: CASSGAGLEGGEQFF.

This clonotype was counted a few times. The chain employs TRBV10-2 and TRBJ2-7; TRBD1 aligns across 7 bases. V gave up 7 bases and J gave up 0 bases; unmatched junction bases: 15. CDR1 is WSHSY, CDR2 SAAADI, per germline. The CDR3 length is 17 residues. The CDR3 nucleotides are TGCGCCAGCATGCCCCTGCCGACAGGGCCTAGCTCCTACGAGCAGTACTTC. It specifies CASMPLPTGPSSYEQYF.

This clonotype was seen repeatedly, ten times or more. This sequence joins TRBV3-1 and TRBJ2-1, with a possible D match to TRBD2 (6 bases). The CDR3 covers 18 residues. Germline CDR1 is LGHDT and CDR2 is YNNKEL (reference sequence). The V and J ends lost 1 base and 5 bases respectively, with 21 bases between them. CDR3 sequence reads: CASSQGWAGITAHNEQFF. CDR3 DNA sequence: TGTGCCAGCAGCCAAGGGTGGGCGGGAATCACCGCCCACAATGAGCAGTTCTTC.

This clonotype was seen at least ten times. This rearrangement joins TRBV6-2 or TRBV6-3 to TRBJ2-1, with 14 nucleotides matching TRBD2. The J segment lost 4 bases and the V segment lost 0 bases, leaving 14 bases of the junction unmatched. Germline CDR1 reads MNHEY; CDR2 reads SVGEGT. The CDR3 extends over 21 amino acids. DNA of the CDR3: TGTGCCAGCAGTTACTCAGGTTTGACAGGACTAGCGGGAGGACGATACAATGAGCAGTTCTTC. Protein product: CASSYSGLTGLAGGRYNEQFF.

This clonotype was recorded at least ten times. The junction departs from the called germline gene at one end, perhaps through a read error. The chain links TRBV11-2 to TRBJ1-5; 7 bases agree with TRBD1. Per germline, CDR1 SGHAT and CDR2 FQNNGV. This CDR3 comprises 15 residues. CDR3 region: CASSLGTVGNQPQHF. The CDR3 nucleotides are TGTGCCAGCAGTTTAGGGACAGTGGGCAATCAGCCCCAGCATTTT.

This clonotype was counted ten times or more. The gene calls are TRBV20-1 and TRBJ1-2, with D perhaps TRBD1 (5 bases). This CDR3 spans 15 amino acids. V was cut by 7 bases and J by 8 bases, with 26 bases left in between. Looked up from germline, CDR1 is DFQATT and CDR2 is SNEGSKA (reference sequence). Here the CDR3 DNA reads TGCAGTGTTCATCCCATCGGTCCAGGAGGGGCAGGCTACACCTTC. Encoded protein: CSVHPIGPGGAGYTF.

At least ten counts were recorded for this clonotype. The V and J genes are TRBV28 and TRBJ2-5; 10 positions agree with TRBD2. J gave up 4 bases and V 5 bases, and 13 bases lay outside the gene matches. CDR3 length equals 17 residues. The germline V gene encodes CDR1 MDHEN and CDR2 SYDVKM. The CDR3 reads CASSPRGAGGVGETQYF. The CDR3 bases are TGTGCCAGCAGTCCCCGAGGAGCGGGAGGGGTCGGAGAGACCCAGTACTTC.

This clonotype has at least ten counts. The chain has TRBV29-1 and TRBJ2-7; 10 bases are a match to TRBD2. After removal of 0 bases from V and 2 bases from J, the junction contained 4 bases not matched to a gene. Germline-derived CDR1 and CDR2 are SQVTM and ANQGSEA. The CDR3 totals 15 residues. The CDR3 region is CSVEEPAGGPYEQYF. The CDR3 coding sequence is TGCAGCGTTGAAGAACCAGCGGGAGGGCCCTACGAGCAGTACTTC.